This entry features one T cell receptor (beta chain) sequence. Its antigen is not yet known. Within one base of it there is no much larger clone, and no base qualities were kept. These data belong to a study of T cell responses to AZD1222 COVID-19 vaccine (dated by TCRdb to the early 2020s). For the wider study: A total of 233 trial participants underwent TCR sequencing, of whom around 200 received two doses of AZD1222 and some 26 received two doses of the MenACWY control vaccine. Trial participants were enrolled by age into 18-55, 56-69 and 70-plus year subgroups, with roughly 160, 29 and 62 TCR-sequenced participants respectively.

Findings and caveats that apply to the study as a whole: After two AZD1222 doses, both the breadth and the depth of spike-specific TCRs were significantly higher than at day 0 and than in MenACWY recipients. In the small 56-69-year group, the increase in depth fell short of significance, most likely because of low power. Reportedly, almost half of the unique spike-specific TCRs recognized epitopes lying outside the regions that are mutated in the B.1.351 and B.1.1.7 variants. Most participants were white British and females outnumbered males, and the authors suggested that clonal diversity may have been underestimated. Because no day 14 peak-response samples were available, the repertoires could be characterized only after the peak T cell response. Conclusions about previously exposed vaccinees are limited, since just 6 or 7 AZD1222 recipients were seropositive for SARS-CoV-2 at baseline. CD4 TCRs associated with the vaccine covered the entire spike protein, and the dominant responses were in regions 160-218 and 743-854.

The CDR3 regions of human TCRbeta chains were subjected to immunosequencing. The authors' analysis ran thus. TCRs in the repertoires were matched against a reference library of SARS-CoV-2-specific TCRs that had been generated with the MIRA antigen-specificity platform. Breadth meant the fraction of unique TCRs that were SARS-CoV-2-associated, whereas depth meant the fraction of total T cells that were SARS-CoV-2-associated. Using the MIRA data, every spike-specific TCR was mapped to the spike region that the TCR reacted to and assigned to either a CD4 or a CD8 class. Log10-transformed breadth and depth values were compared by one-way ANOVA with Sidak's multiple comparisons tests. TCRdb carries this immuneACCESS record with in-frame sequences only. Its versions omit some clonotypes, under half of them owing to an unresolved V gene in the studies checked, with the rest unexplained. V, J and clone size were drawn from that table, and D and trimming were deduced from the DNA. The sample table records some 120,000 clones; about 90% of these occur just once. The ten largest clones represent around a sixth of the sample.

This specimen's time point label, per the study, means: baseline before first vaccination. The treatment or condition label for this specimen denotes: meningococcal conjugate vaccine given as trial control. The vaccinee samples were drawn from two UK trials, COV001 and COV002, one of which was a single-blind randomized controlled phase 2/3 trial testing AZD1222 (ChAdOx1 nCoV-19) in healthy adults. For TCRbeta chain sequencing, PBMC samples from trial participants were taken at day 0 and at day 28 after the second dose. The specimen was peripheral blood, collected on day 0 of MenACWY control vaccination. The TCR originated in an adult in good health.

Here is the DNA: TGTGCCTGGACTAGCACGAATGAGCAGTTCTTC. The encoded protein is CAWTSTNEQFF. The chain links TRBV30 with TRBJ2-1; a tentative D call is TRBD2 (5 bases match). Inclusive of the bounding cysteine and phenylalanine, the CDR3 is 11 residues long. The read is trimmed to its CDR3 DNA, 33 bases read in frame from base 1. The CDR1 and CDR2 encoded by the germline V gene (reference sequence) are GTSNPN and SVGIG. The V and J ends are trimmed by 4 bases and 7 bases, leaving 8 bases between them.